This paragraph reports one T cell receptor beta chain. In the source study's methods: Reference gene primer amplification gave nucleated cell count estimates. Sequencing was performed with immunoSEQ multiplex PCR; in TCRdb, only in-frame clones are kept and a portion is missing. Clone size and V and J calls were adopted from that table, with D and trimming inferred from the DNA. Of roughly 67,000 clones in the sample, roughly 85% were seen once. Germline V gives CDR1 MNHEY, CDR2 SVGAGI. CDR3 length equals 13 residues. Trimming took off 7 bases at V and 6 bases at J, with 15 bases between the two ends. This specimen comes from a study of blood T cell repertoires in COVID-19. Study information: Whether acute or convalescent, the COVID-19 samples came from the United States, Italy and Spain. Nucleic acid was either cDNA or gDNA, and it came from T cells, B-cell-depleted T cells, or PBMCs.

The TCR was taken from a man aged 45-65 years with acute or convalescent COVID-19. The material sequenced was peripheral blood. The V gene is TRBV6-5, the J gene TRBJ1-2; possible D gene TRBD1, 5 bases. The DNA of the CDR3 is TGTGCCAGCAATTGGCAGGGCACAGATGGCTACACCTTC. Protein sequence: CASNWQGTDGYTF.